This paragraph reports one TCR beta chain. Its cognate antigen has yet to be identified. Base qualities are not provided; no much larger clone lies one nucleotide away. This sample was included in a study of blood T cell repertoires in COVID-19 (dated by TCRdb to 2020 to 2021). Looking at the study overall: Collaborator samples came from the United States, Italy and Spain and covered acute and convalescent phases of COVID-19. The prospective study material was composed of cDNA or gDNA derived from T cells, B-cell-depleted T cells, or PBMCs. HLA class I and class II types, where available, came from metadata supplied by the sample provider rather than from assay-based typing. The repertoires were released in a freely available public database meant as a resource for research on the immune response to SARS-CoV-2. The samples were drawn from two sources: the first 160 participants of the ongoing ImmuneRACE study, and over 950 subjects contributed by 6 global collaborators. The sample metadata nearly always contained a de-identified subject ID, COVID-19 status, age in years and sex. Deeply sampled blood TCRbeta repertoires from subjects exposed to, actively infected with, or recovered from COVID-19 were included in the dataset.

General findings and caveats noted by the study authors: Clinical and demographic metadata were provided uncurated, with the amount varying by source and participant.

Participants in the prospective study were aged roughly 18 to 100 years, lived in over 20 United States geographic areas, and enrolled through a virtual design. Cohort assignment in the prospective study relied on participant-reported clinical history from a screening survey and a study questionnaire. ImmuneRACE Cohort 3 recovered participants were defined by two consecutive negative NP/OP PCR tests, healthcare professional clearance, or symptom resolution. In the prospective study, whole blood, serum and a nasopharyngeal or oropharyngeal swab were collected from each participant by mobile phlebotomists. Additional blood draws and questionnaires over an approximately two-month period could optionally be provided by prospective study participants. Prospective study blood samples were shipped either frozen or at room temperature before DNA extraction. V and J lose 4 bases and 1 base, and a span of 14 bases separates them. The CDR3 measures 16 amino acids from cysteine to phenylalanine. The DNA shown is the 48-base CDR3, in frame from base 1. CDR1 and CDR2 were assigned from the germline V gene as MGHRA and YSYEKL.

TCRbeta CDR3 regions were amplified from genomic DNA by means of the immunoSEQ Assay, a bias-controlled multiplex PCR. As for the authors' bioinformatics: Nucleated cell counts per sample were estimated from amplification of reference gene primers within the assay. To quantify the absolute abundance of each unique TCRbeta CDR3 rearrangement, sequence reads were collapsed and filtered. Productive Simpson clonality was computed per sample as the square root of Simpson's diversity index over productive rearrangements. TCRdb's version of the immuneACCESS table is confined to in-frame rearrangements and falls short of the full clone set. An unresolved V gene accounts for under half of the shortfall where checked; the remainder is of unknown origin. The DNA gave D and trimming, while V, J and clone size come from that table. Within this sample are around 300,000 clones, with roughly 85% of them counted one time only. 2% to 3% of the sample is taken by the ten largest.

The clonotype comes from a woman in her 50s who had recovered from COVID-19. This chain is built from TRBV4-1 and TRBJ1-5; no confident D gene assignment can be made. Material for sequencing was PBMCs or T cells enriched from blood (not recorded which). The bases are TGCGCCAGCAGCCCCCAAGTTCGAGGAAGCAATCAGCCCCAGCATTTT. Protein translation: CASSPQVRGSNQPQHF.